The 29 T cell receptor beta chains presented below share a single source sample, sequenced in a study of cytomegalovirus exposure and HLA in healthy donors. The protocol was immunoSEQ multiplex PCR, while the TCRdb copy is restricted to in-frame clones and leaves out a portion. The sample holds 200,000 to 250,000 clones, around four fifths seen once. The sequenced sample consisted of PBMCs. The origin of the receptors is a woman between 18 and 29 years old in good health and CMV-seronegative.

The chain is built from TRBV20-1 and TRBJ2-6; 7 nucleotides align to TRBD1. The CDR3 has 11 amino acids. CDR1 is DFQATT, CDR2 SNEGSKA, per germline (reference sequence). Trimming at V came to 6 bases and at J to 13 bases, leaving 6 bases not matched to a gene. The chain's CDR3 is CSATDRAVLTF. For the CDR3, the DNA is TGCAGTGCCACCGACAGGGCGGTCCTGACTTTC.

The chain employs TRBV30 and TRBJ1-5, with D unresolved. The CDR3 totals 13 residues. V was pared by 3 bases and J by 7 bases, with 13 bases between. CDR1 and CDR2 from the germline V gene are GTSNPN and SVGIG (reference sequence). The CDR3 DNA is TGTGCCTGGAGCCTAACGTATTCACAGCCCCAGCATTTT. Translating gives CAWSLTYSQPQHF.

This clone has just a few counts. This rearrangement joins TRBV7-3 to TRBJ1-2; D unclear. In germline, CDR1 is SGHTA, CDR2 FQGTGA. CDR3 length: 15 residues. V lost 1 base, J lost 6 bases, and 15 bases lay in between. Written as DNA, the CDR3 is TGTGCCAGCAGCTTAATGCCCGGGAGGCCTGATGGCTACACCTTC. Its translation: CASSLMPGRPDGYTF.

The CDR3 sequence: CASSLNTGGEVETQYF. CDR3 in DNA: TGCGCCAGCAGCTTGAACACAGGGGGCGAGGTAGAGACCCAGTACTTC. The V call is TRBV5-1, the J call TRBJ2-5, with 9 bases identical to TRBD1. The junction had 8 bases not matched to a gene; V was cut back by 1 base and J by 4 bases. Germline CDR1 SGHRS, CDR2 YFSETQ. The CDR3 covers 16 residues. The full variable domain, its missing parts supplied by reference TRBV5-1 and TRBJ2-5, is KAGVTQTPRYLIKTRGQQVTLSCSPISGHRSVSWYQQTPGQGLQFLFEYFSETQRNKGNFPGRFSGRQFSNSRSEMNVSTLELGDSALYLCASSLNTGGEVETQYFGPGTRLLVL.

V gene TRBV13 combines with J gene TRBJ2-2; D remains ambiguous. V lost 0 bases and J 5 bases, leaving 10 bases between the germline ends. CDR3 length equals 15 residues. The germline CDR1 and CDR2 sequences are PRHDT and FYEKMQ (reference sequence). The CDR3 here is CASSLGRLQTGELFF. For the CDR3, the DNA is TGTGCCAGCAGCTTAGGCCGTTTACAAACCGGGGAGCTGTTTTTT.

V is TRBV6-1 and J is TRBJ2-7; possibly TRBD2 for D (6 bases). Germline lookup yields CDR1 MNHNS and CDR2 SASEGT. V lost 0 bases, J lost 3 bases, and 12 bases lay in between. This CDR3 spans 15 amino acids. The CDR3 here is CASSEAPGRRYEQYF. The CDR3 DNA reads as TGTGCCAGCAGTGAAGCCCCAGGGAGGCGCTACGAGCAGTACTTC.

The CDR3 region is CASSFGTASGGYTF. The CDR3 nucleotides read TGTGCCAGCAGCTTCGGGACGGCCTCAGGTGGCTACACCTTC. J is TRBJ1-2 and V is TRBV28; tentatively, D is TRBD1 (5 bases). This CDR3 spans 14 amino acids. V was trimmed by 6 bases and J by 7 bases, leaving 18 bases between them. Germline-derived CDR1 and CDR2 are MDHEN and SYDVKM.

This clone came up a few times. V is TRBV29-1 and J is TRBJ2-1; TRBD1 might be the D (5 bases). The CDR3 is made up of 14 amino acids. Trimming took 2 bases from V and 0 from J, leaving 8 bases between them. CDR1 is SQVTM and CDR2 is ANQGSEA in the germline V gene. The CDR3 protein is CSVESTGSYNEQFF. In DNA, the CDR3 is TGCAGCGTTGAATCTACAGGCTCCTACAATGAGCAGTTCTTC.

This chain links TRBV6-5 with TRBJ1-5; D gene ambiguous. The germline CDR1 and CDR2 sequences are MNHEY and SVGAGI. The CDR3 has 13 residues. The V end was cut by 6 bases, the J end by 5 bases, with 11 bases between. CDR3 amino acids: CASSPGVHQPQHF. In nucleotides, the CDR3 is TGTGCCAGCAGCCCCGGGGTTCATCAGCCCCAGCATTTT.

This chain connects TRBV11-2 to TRBJ2-7; D remains unclear. In germline, CDR1 is SGHAT, CDR2 FQNNGV. The CDR3 sequence is 14 residues long. Deletions cut 1 base from V and 2 bases from J, with 9 bases between. CDR3 nucleotides: TGTGCCAGCAGCTTAGCTACGGTTACCTACGAGCAGTACTTC. This sequence encodes CASSLATVTYEQYF. Full variable domain (missing parts from reference TRBV11-2 and TRBJ2-7): EAGVAQSPRYKIIEKRQSVAFWCNPISGHATLYWYQQILGQGPKLLIQFQNNGVVDDSQLPKDRFSAERLKGVDSTLKIQPAKLEDSAVYLCASSLATVTYEQYFGPGTRLTVT.

CDR3 residues: CASSLEGTYGYTF. CDR3 in DNA: TGTGCCAGCAGCTTAGAGGGGACCTATGGCTACACCTTC. The rearrangement uses TRBV7-2 and TRBJ1-2; D may be TRBD1 (5 bases). Per the germline V gene, CDR1 is SGHTA and CDR2 is FQGNSA. The V and J ends lost 1 base and 4 bases respectively, with 7 bases between them. The CDR3 contains 13 residues.

The chain employs TRBV2 and TRBJ2-1; TRBD2 aligns across 7 bases. The germline V gene encodes CDR1 SNHLY and CDR2 FYNNEI. This CDR3 is built from 14 residues. V shed 8 bases and J 2 bases; nucleotides not matched to a gene: 6. CDR3 loop: CASVAGETYNEQFF. As DNA, the CDR3 is TGTGCCAGCGTTGCGGGGGAAACCTACAATGAGCAGTTCTTC. Supplemented by reference TRBV2 and TRBJ2-1, the full variable domain reads EPEVTQTPSHQVTQMGQEVILRCVPISNHLYFYWYRQILGQKVEFLVSFYNNEISEKSEIFDDQFSVERPDGSNFTLKIRSTKLEDSAMYFCASVAGETYNEQFFGPGTRLTVL.

The chain carries TRBV5-1 and TRBJ2-1, with 10 bases that match TRBD2. Germline CDR1 and CDR2: SGHRS and YFSETQ. The junction had 7 bases not matched to a gene; V was cut back by 4 bases and J by 6 bases. The CDR3 is 15 residues long. The CDR3 loop reads CASSPGTSVVNEQFF. CDR3 nucleotide sequence: TGCGCCAGCAGCCCCGGGACTAGCGTCGTCAATGAGCAGTTCTTC.

The chain combines TRBV6-5 with TRBJ2-7, with 8 bases that match TRBD1. V lost 2 bases to trimming and J lost 7 bases; unmatched junction nucleotides: 13. This CDR3 contains 16 residues. Germline lookup yields CDR1 MNHEY and CDR2 SVGAGI. Here the CDR3 DNA reads TGTGCCAGCAGTTACGTACCCAGGGGGCGAGCGGGTGAGCAGTACTTC. Residues: CASSYVPRGRAGEQYF.

This clone was seen only once. The rearrangement joins TRBV2 to TRBJ2-1; 9 bases are shared with TRBD1. Per germline, CDR1 SNHLY and CDR2 FYNNEI. The CDR3 sequence is 14 residues long. The V gene end was trimmed by 5 bases and the J gene end by 6 bases; junction bases not matched to a gene: 5. The CDR3 region has the DNA TGTGCCAGCAGTTCGGAACAGGGGGCCAATGAGCAGTTCTTC. This codes for CASSSEQGANEQFF.

The genes are TRBV9 and TRBJ2-1, with a weak D call TRBD2 (5 bases). The CDR3 consists of 13 residues. The V end lost 0 bases, the J end lost 9 bases, and 10 bases lay between the germline ends. Germline loops: CDR1 SGDLS, CDR2 YYNGEE. In nucleotides, the CDR3 is TGTGCCAGCAGCGTAGTGGTTGAGGGTGAGCAGTTCTTC. Residues: CASSVVVEGEQFF.

Comment on this clone: The sample has other DNA sequences that encode this CDR3 too. The gene calls are TRBV5-1 and TRBJ1-1; D uncertain. Trimming left V 0 bases short and J 4 bases short, with 7 bases between. The CDR3 is made up of 13 amino acids. The germline V gene has CDR1 SGHRS and CDR2 YFSETQ. CDR3 bases: TGCGCCAGCAGCTTGGAGGGAGGCACTGAAGCTTTCTTT. It translates to CASSLEGGTEAFF. Looking up the rest from reference TRBV5-1 and TRBJ1-1 gives the full variable domain: KAGVTQTPRYLIKTRGQQVTLSCSPISGHRSVSWYQQTPGQGLQFLFEYFSETQRNKGNFPGRFSGRQFSNSRSEMNVSTLELGDSALYLCASSLEGGTEAFFGQGTRLTVV.

The gene calls are TRBV5-1 and TRBJ2-1; D remains ambiguous. There are 15 residues in the CDR3. Germline CDR1 SGHRS, CDR2 YFSETQ. The germline V and J ends were trimmed by 3 bases and 0 bases, with 10 bases remaining between them. The CDR3 protein is CASSSDGSSYNEQFF. CDR3 DNA sequence: TGCGCCAGCAGCTCTGACGGTAGCTCCTACAATGAGCAGTTCTTC. Looking up the rest from reference TRBV5-1 and TRBJ2-1 gives the full variable domain: KAGVTQTPRYLIKTRGQQVTLSCSPISGHRSVSWYQQTPGQGLQFLFEYFSETQRNKGNFPGRFSGRQFSNSRSEMNVSTLELGDSALYLCASSSDGSSYNEQFFGPGTRLTVL.

The chain uses TRBV30 and TRBJ1-5; no clear D gene. Trimming took 3 bases from V and 9 from J, leaving 12 bases between them. Germline CDR1 GTSNPN, CDR2 SVGIG (reference sequence). The CDR3 loop spans 12 amino acids. CDR3 sequence reads: CAWSRTVGPQHF. DNA of the CDR3: TGTGCCTGGAGCCGAACAGTGGGGCCCCAGCATTTT. Variable domain in full (rest from reference TRBV30 and TRBJ1-5): SQTIHQWPATLVQPVGSPLSLECTVEGTSNPNLYWYRQAAGRGLQLLFYSVGIGQISSEVPQNLSASRPQDRQFILSSKKLLLSDSGFYLCAWSRTVGPQHFGDGTRLSIL.

This clone was found once. The chain has TRBV30 and TRBJ1-4; perhaps TRBD1 as D (5 bases). V was shortened by 2 bases and J by 4 bases, with 14 bases between the two germline ends. This CDR3 region has 15 residues. From germline, CDR1 is GTSNPN and CDR2 SVGIG (reference sequence). The CDR3 coding sequence is TGTGCCTGGAGTTCCGGGACCGTCGTTAATGAAAAACTGTTTTTT. This translates into CAWSSGTVVNEKLFF.

V and J are TRBV30 and TRBJ2-5, with 10 positions matching TRBD2. Germline lookup yields CDR1 GTSNPN and CDR2 SVGIG (reference sequence). The CDR3 extends over 14 amino acids. DNA for the CDR3: TGTGCTTGGGGTGGTACTAGCGGGACTGAGACCCAGTACTTC. It translates to CAWGGTSGTETQYF.

V gene TRBV6-1 combines with J gene TRBJ1-1; the D is unclear. V was clipped by 3 bases and J by 12 bases, with 23 bases between them. CDR1 is MNHNS and CDR2 is SASEGT in the germline V gene. The CDR3 loop spans 15 amino acids. DNA of the CDR3: TGTGCCAGCAGTGACCGCGTGGGGTTCGAACGGGGAACTTTCTTT. It codes for CASSDRVGFERGTFF.

This chain uses TRBV29-1 with TRBJ1-1; possibly TRBD1 for D (6 bases). V shed 6 bases and J shed 0 bases, with 11 bases lying between them. The CDR3 has 13 residues. Germline assignment: CDR1 SQVTM and CDR2 ANQGSEA. Written as DNA, the CDR3 is TGCAGCGTAGCACAGGGCCTGAACACTGAAGCTTTCTTT. Translation: CSVAQGLNTEAFF.

The chain combines TRBV11-2 with TRBJ2-2; D is uncertain. The V gene's germline CDR1 is SGHAT and CDR2 FQNNGV. Trimming removed 3 bases from V and 0 bases from J, with 2 bases in between. The CDR3 has 13 amino acids. The CDR3 DNA follows: TGTGCCAGCAGCTTCACGAACACCGGGGAGCTGTTTTTT. Residues: CASSFTNTGELFF.

This clone was counted once. The gene calls are TRBV29-1 and TRBJ2-3; TRBD1 agrees at 8 bases. Trimming cost V 0 bases and J 1 base; bases outside gene matches: 6. Germline CDR1 and CDR2: SQVTM and ANQGSEA. The CDR3 extends over 16 amino acids. Here the CDR3 DNA reads TGCAGCGTTGAAGATTTTCAGGGGGCTGGCACAGATACGCAGTATTTT. It specifies CSVEDFQGAGTDTQYF.

V usage is TRBV29-1 and J usage is TRBJ2-3, with a possible D match to TRBD1 (5 bases). The CDR3 extends over 12 amino acids. V was trimmed by 4 bases and J by 5 bases, leaving 10 bases between them. CDR1 and CDR2 from the germline V gene are SQVTM and ANQGSEA. The CDR3 loop reads CSVGAGIDTQYF. Here the CDR3 DNA reads TGCAGCGTTGGGGCAGGGATAGATACGCAGTATTTT.

This chain links TRBV7-8 with TRBJ2-7, with a possible D match to TRBD1 (7 bases). V was pared by 3 bases and J by 7 bases, with 13 bases between. Germline lookup yields CDR1 SGHVS and CDR2 FQNEAQ. CDR3 length equals 13 residues. CDR3: CASSFGSGGEQYF. The CDR3 region has the DNA TGTGCCAGCAGCTTCGGGTCAGGGGGGGAGCAGTACTTC.

As concerns this clone: Other DNA sequences within the sample encode an identical CDR3. The rearrangement links TRBV28 to TRBJ1-2; D is unresolved. From germline, CDR1 is MDHEN and CDR2 SYDVKM. The CDR3 extends over 12 amino acids. Trimming removed 6 bases at V and 3 bases at J, with 8 bases between. The CDR3 DNA follows: TGTGCCAGCAGCTTTAGGGACTATGGCTACACCTTC. It translates to CASSFRDYGYTF.

The V call is TRBV11-2, the J call TRBJ2-7, with 8 bases lining up with TRBD2. CDR3 length: 15 amino acids. V lost 1 base, J lost 1 base, and 3 bases stayed unmatched. The V gene's germline CDR1 is SGHAT and CDR2 FQNNGV. CDR3 DNA sequence: TGTGCCAGCAGCTTAGCGAGCGGGAGTTCCTACGAGCAGTACTTC. Amino acid sequence: CASSLASGSSYEQYF.